These 5 T cell receptor beta chains were all obtained from the same sample, sequenced in a study of T cells after yellow fever vaccination. MiXCR was run by TCRdb on the 5' RACE reads, yielding one entry per CDR3 protein. This table has about 120,000 distinct CDR3 sequences, almost 9% appearing once. The sequencing used CD8+ T cells sorted from PBMCs, collected on the day of the yellow fever booster vaccination. The source of these receptors is a young man who received the YFV17D yellow fever vaccine.

This clonotype was observed a handful of times. The rearrangement links TRBV15 to TRBJ2-2, with TRBD1 matching over 7 bases. The CDR3 has 15 amino acids. Germline trimming cut 5 bases from V and 4 bases from J; bases unmatched to any gene: 7. Germline lookup yields CDR1 LNHNV and CDR2 YYDKDF (reference sequence). The CDR3 is CATSHRGTSTGELFF. Written as DNA, the CDR3 is TGTGCCACCAGCCACAGGGGAACCTCCACCGGGGAGCTGTTTTTT. Using reference TRBV15 and TRBJ2-2 for the parts outside the CDR3, the full variable domain is DAMVIQNPRYQVTQFGKPVTLSCSQTLNHNVMYWYQQKSSQAPKLLFHYYDKDFNNEADTPDNFQSRRPNTSFCFLDIRSPGLGDTAMYLCATSHRGTSTGELFFGEGSRLTVL.

This clonotype was seen at least ten times. The V gene is TRBV9, the J gene TRBJ2-2; D gene ambiguous. The CDR3 runs to 17 residues. V lost 4 bases and J 7 bases, leaving 23 bases between the germline ends. The germline CDR1 and CDR2 sequences are SGDLS and YYNGEE. This CDR3 reads CASSRVPSGVSDGELFF. For the CDR3, the DNA is TGTGCCAGCAGCCGGGTGCCAAGTGGGGTCAGTGACGGGGAGCTGTTTTTT.

This clonotype was picked up many times. V usage is TRBV4-3 and J usage is TRBJ1-1; D not resolved. This CDR3 has 14 amino acids. V lost 0 bases and J lost 1, with 6 bases in between. Germline loops: CDR1 LGHNA, CDR2 YSLEER. In nucleotides, the CDR3 is TGCGCCAGCAGCCAAGATCCAGGGAACACTGAAGCTTTCTTT. Translation: CASSQDPGNTEAFF.

This clonotype was seen ten or more times. This chain uses TRBV27 with TRBJ2-2; perhaps TRBD2 as D (5 bases). The V end lost 4 bases, the J end lost 0 bases, and 9 bases lay between the germline ends. The CDR3 is 15 amino acids. CDR1 and CDR2 from the germline V gene are MNHEY and SMNVEV (reference sequence). The CDR3 region has the DNA TGTGCCAGCAGTTCAGGACTCGCGAACACCGGGGAGCTGTTTTTT. This codes for CASSSGLANTGELFF.

In its sample, this clonotype was seen a few times. V usage is TRBV4-2 and J usage is TRBJ1-2; 8 nucleotides line up with TRBD1. Germline V gene data show CDR1 as LGHNA and CDR2 as YNFKEQ. The CDR3 contains 15 residues. V was pared by 0 bases and J by 1 base, with 1 base of the junction left unmatched. CDR3 amino acids: CASSQETGVNYGYTF. The CDR3 nucleotides are TGTGCCAGCAGCCAAGAGACAGGGGTTAACTATGGCTACACCTTC.